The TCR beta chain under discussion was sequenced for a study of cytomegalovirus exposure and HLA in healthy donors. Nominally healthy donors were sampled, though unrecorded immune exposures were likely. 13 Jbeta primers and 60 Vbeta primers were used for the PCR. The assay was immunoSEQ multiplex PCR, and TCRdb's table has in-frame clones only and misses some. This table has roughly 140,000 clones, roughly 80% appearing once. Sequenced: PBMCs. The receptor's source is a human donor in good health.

CDR3 bases: TGTGCCAGCAGGGATAGGGGAAGGGGCAAAAACATTCAGTACTTC. It yields the protein CASRDRGRGKNIQYF. This chain uses TRBV28 with TRBJ2-4, with D perhaps matching TRBD1 (5 bases). This CDR3 contains 15 residues. Germline V gene data show CDR1 as MDHEN and CDR2 as SYDVKM. Deletions cut 6 bases from V and 3 bases from J, with 15 bases between.